The rows below give T cell receptor beta chains drawn from one sample of a study of response to subunit inactivated influenza vaccine. TCRdb fed the RT-PCR reads into MiXCR, producing one record per CDR3 protein. This table has about 480,000 distinct CDR3 sequences, about 25% appearing once. Sequenced material: CD4+ T cells sorted from PBMCs, taken roughly 5 days after vaccination. These receptors all stem from a middle-aged man who received an inactivated influenza vaccine. The CDR3 runs from the conserved cysteine through the conserved F or W. Fields, in order: CDR3 length, V gene, J gene, D gene, clone size, CDR3 DNA, CDR3 protein. A D gene is named only where the DNA matches it firmly. For some rows the clone size is stated as once, few or many, or as a class when expanded; others skip it.

CDR3 length: 15
V gene: TRBV29-1
J gene: TRBJ2-1
D gene: TRBD2
clone size: few
CDR3 DNA: TGCAGCGTTTTGGGTGGGAGGGCTCCATTAAATGAGCAGTTCTTC
CDR3 protein: CSVLGGRAPLNEQFF

CDR3 length: 12
V gene: TRBV28
J gene: TRBJ1-2
D gene: .
clone size: .
CDR3 DNA: TGTGCCAGCACCTCACGGGGACGTGGCTACACCTTC
CDR3 protein: CASTSRGRGYTF

CDR3 length: 17
V gene: TRBV5-6
J gene: TRBJ1-1
D gene: TRBD1
clone size: few
CDR3 DNA: TGTGCCAGCAGCGCCTCCGACCGGGACAGGAGAAACACTGAAGCTTTCTTT
CDR3 protein: CASSASDRDRRNTEAFF

CDR3 length: 19
V gene: TRBV6-2/TRBV6-3
J gene: TRBJ2-7
D gene: TRBD1
clone size: .
CDR3 DNA: TGTGCCAGCAGTTACCACCGGGACAGGGGGGGAGGAGGACTCTACGAGCAGTACTTC
CDR3 protein: CASSYHRDRGGGGLYEQYF

CDR3 length: 14
V gene: TRBV20-1
J gene: TRBJ2-1
D gene: TRBD1
clone size: few
CDR3 DNA: TGCAGTGCTATCGACAGGGTCTCCTACAATGAGCAGTTCTTC
CDR3 protein: CSAIDRVSYNEQFF

CDR3 length: 16
V gene: TRBV6-2/TRBV6-3
J gene: TRBJ2-5
D gene: .
clone size: .
CDR3 DNA: TGTGCCAGCAGTTACTCAAGGACATCGATCCAAGAGACCCAGTACTTC
CDR3 protein: CASSYSRTSIQETQYF

CDR3 length: 14
V gene: TRBV20-1
J gene: TRBJ2-1
D gene: TRBD2
clone size: .
CDR3 DNA: TGCAGTGCTAGAGGGACTAGCGCTTACAATGAGCAGTTCTTC
CDR3 protein: CSARGTSAYNEQFF

CDR3 length: 17
V gene: TRBV4-2
J gene: TRBJ2-1
D gene: TRBD2
clone size: .
CDR3 DNA: TGTGCCAGCAGCCATCCCCAAGGACTAGCGGGATACAATGAGCAGTTCTTC
CDR3 protein: CASSHPQGLAGYNEQFF

CDR3 length: 14
V gene: TRBV6-1
J gene: TRBJ2-5
D gene: TRBD1
clone size: .
CDR3 DNA: TGTGCCAGCAGTCCGGACAGGAGCCAAGAGACCCAGTACTTC
CDR3 protein: CASSPDRSQETQYF

CDR3 length: 12
V gene: TRBV7-9
J gene: TRBJ1-1
D gene: .
clone size: .
CDR3 DNA: TGTGCCAGCACGACCGGTAACACTGAAGCTTTCTTT
CDR3 protein: CASTTGNTEAFF

CDR3 length: 16
V gene: TRBV12-3/TRBV12-4
J gene: TRBJ2-2
D gene: TRBD2
clone size: .
CDR3 DNA: TGTGCCAGCAGTCTTCGACTAGCGGGATTATTGGGGGAGCTGTTTTTT
CDR3 protein: CASSLRLAGLLGELFF

CDR3 length: 14
V gene: TRBV20-1
J gene: TRBJ2-3
D gene: TRBD1
clone size: .
CDR3 DNA: TGCAGTGCTGCACAGGGGACACTCGGCGATACGCAGTATTTT
CDR3 protein: CSAAQGTLGDTQYF

CDR3 length: 15
V gene: TRBV9
J gene: TRBJ2-1
D gene: .
clone size: .
CDR3 DNA: TGTGCCAGCAGCCAAAGCAGGGTGGCCTACAATGAGCAGTTCTTC
CDR3 protein: CASSQSRVAYNEQFF

CDR3 length: 13
V gene: TRBV12-3/TRBV12-4
J gene: TRBJ2-7
D gene: TRBD2
clone size: few
CDR3 DNA: TGTGCCAGCAGTTTCGCTAGCGGCTACGAGCAGTACTTC
CDR3 protein: CASSFASGYEQYF

CDR3 length: 15
V gene: TRBV15
J gene: TRBJ2-5
D gene: .
clone size: .
CDR3 DNA: TGTGCCACCAGCAGAGATCCCGGGCCAGGGAGGCCCCAGTACTTC
CDR3 protein: CATSRDPGPGRPQYF

CDR3 length: 14
V gene: TRBV7-2
J gene: TRBJ1-2
D gene: TRBD1
clone size: .
CDR3 DNA: TGTGCCAGCAGCTTAGAGACAGGGGTTTATGGCTACACCTTC
CDR3 protein: CASSLETGVYGYTF

CDR3 length: 19
V gene: TRBV20-1
J gene: TRBJ2-3
D gene: TRBD2
clone size: once
CDR3 DNA: TGCAGTGCTAGAGATGCTAAACGTAGCGGGAGGGCGAGGGCTGATACGCAGTATTTT
CDR3 protein: CSARDAKRSGRARADTQYF

CDR3 length: 15
V gene: TRBV12-3/TRBV12-4
J gene: TRBJ2-5
D gene: TRBD2
clone size: many
CDR3 DNA: TGTGCCAGCAGTTTAGGAGCGGGGGGGCAAGAGACCCAGTACTTC
CDR3 protein: CASSLGAGGQETQYF

CDR3 length: 17
V gene: TRBV20-1
J gene: TRBJ1-4
D gene: TRBD1
clone size: .
CDR3 DNA: TGCAGTGCTAGAGGCATCGGGACAGATGCAACTAATGAAAAACTGTTTTTT
CDR3 protein: CSARGIGTDATNEKLFF

CDR3 length: 13
V gene: TRBV5-1
J gene: TRBJ1-1
D gene: .
clone size: few
CDR3 DNA: TGCGCCAGCAGGACATACAGGGAGGGTGAAGCTTTCTTT
CDR3 protein: CASRTYREGEAFF

CDR3 length: 13
V gene: TRBV18
J gene: TRBJ2-3
D gene: .
clone size: .
CDR3 DNA: TGTGCCAGCTCGCGCGACCAGCCGGATACGCAGTATTTT
CDR3 protein: CASSRDQPDTQYF

CDR3 length: 14
V gene: TRBV29-1
J gene: TRBJ2-3
D gene: .
clone size: .
CDR3 DNA: TGCAGCGTGGACCCGGGACGGCACACAGATACGCAGTATTTT
CDR3 protein: CSVDPGRHTDTQYF

CDR3 length: 16
V gene: TRBV7-6
J gene: TRBJ2-3
D gene: TRBD2
clone size: few
CDR3 DNA: TGTGCCAGCAGCGTCCCTAGCGGGATGTTTACAGATACGCAGTATTTT
CDR3 protein: CASSVPSGMFTDTQYF

CDR3 length: 14
V gene: TRBV7-3
J gene: TRBJ2-3
D gene: .
clone size: once
CDR3 DNA: TGTGCCAGCAACTCCGGGGGAGTCACAGATACGCAGTATTTT
CDR3 protein: CASNSGGVTDTQYF

CDR3 length: 16
V gene: TRBV20-1
J gene: TRBJ2-7
D gene: TRBD2
clone size: few
CDR3 DNA: TGCAGTGCTCGTAGAGCCGGACTAGTGGATTCCTACGAGCAGTACTTC
CDR3 protein: CSARRAGLVDSYEQYF

CDR3 length: 17
V gene: TRBV4-1
J gene: TRBJ1-1
D gene: .
clone size: few
CDR3 DNA: TGCGCCAGCAGCCAAGTCGTAGCAGGGCAGGCGAGGGCTGAAGCTTTCTTT
CDR3 protein: CASSQVVAGQARAEAFF

CDR3 length: 19
V gene: TRBV28
J gene: TRBJ2-4
D gene: TRBD1
clone size: few
CDR3 DNA: TGTGCCAGCAGCCCCGGGGACAACAGGGGGCGGGGGACCAAAAACATTCAGTACTTC
CDR3 protein: CASSPGDNRGRGTKNIQYF

CDR3 length: 13
V gene: TRBV7-2
J gene: TRBJ1-5
D gene: .
clone size: .
CDR3 DNA: TGTGCCAGCAGCTTATCTTGGGGGCAGCCCCAGCATTTT
CDR3 protein: CASSLSWGQPQHF

CDR3 length: 14
V gene: TRBV29-1
J gene: TRBJ1-4
D gene: .
clone size: few
CDR3 DNA: TGCAGCGCCTCCCGGGACCGCCCCCCTGAAAAACTGTTTTTT
CDR3 protein: CSASRDRPPEKLFF

CDR3 length: 16
V gene: TRBV4-1
J gene: TRBJ2-1
D gene: .
clone size: .
CDR3 DNA: TGCGCCAGCAGCCAAAGCGAGACAGAGTCCTACAATGAGCAGTTCTTC
CDR3 protein: CASSQSETESYNEQFF

CDR3 length: 14
V gene: TRBV28
J gene: TRBJ2-1
D gene: .
clone size: .
CDR3 DNA: TGTGCCAGCAGCCAGGGGAGGCGCTACAATGAGCAGTTCTTC
CDR3 protein: CASSQGRRYNEQFF

CDR3 length: 14
V gene: TRBV5-1
J gene: TRBJ2-7
D gene: .
clone size: few
CDR3 DNA: TGCGCCAGCAGTTCTGGCGGGCCCCCCTACGAGCAGTACTTC
CDR3 protein: CASSSGGPPYEQYF

CDR3 length: 13
V gene: TRBV6-2/TRBV6-3
J gene: TRBJ2-7
D gene: .
clone size: .
CDR3 DNA: TGTGCCAGCAGTTACTCGAAGGCCTCCGAGCAGTACTTC
CDR3 protein: CASSYSKASEQYF

CDR3 length: 14
V gene: TRBV7-8
J gene: TRBJ2-1
D gene: .
clone size: .
CDR3 DNA: TGTGCCAGCAGCTTTTCAGATGCCTACAATGAGCAGTTCTTC
CDR3 protein: CASSFSDAYNEQFF

CDR3 length: 13
V gene: TRBV10-3
J gene: TRBJ2-5
D gene: TRBD2
clone size: .
CDR3 DNA: TGTGCCATCAGTGGGACTAGCGGGGAGACCCAGTACTTC
CDR3 protein: CAISGTSGETQYF

CDR3 length: 18
V gene: TRBV4-2
J gene: TRBJ2-3
D gene: .
clone size: few
CDR3 DNA: TGTGCCAGCAGCCAGGGCCCGAGCCGTCCCTCTGGCACAGATACGCAGTATTTT
CDR3 protein: CASSQGPSRPSGTDTQYF

CDR3 length: 12
V gene: TRBV12-3/TRBV12-4
J gene: TRBJ1-5
D gene: .
clone size: .
CDR3 DNA: TGTGCCAGCAGTTTTCCAGGTCAGCCCCAGCATTTT
CDR3 protein: CASSFPGQPQHF

CDR3 length: 15
V gene: TRBV15
J gene: TRBJ2-1
D gene: TRBD2
clone size: few
CDR3 DNA: TGTGCCACCAGCAGTTATCGCGGGAGGGGCAATGAGCAGTTCTTC
CDR3 protein: CATSSYRGRGNEQFF

CDR3 length: 15
V gene: TRBV6-2/TRBV6-3
J gene: TRBJ2-3
D gene: .
clone size: .
CDR3 DNA: TGTGCCAGCACCACGGGGTTAGGGCGGACAGATACGCAGTATTTT
CDR3 protein: CASTTGLGRTDTQYF

CDR3 length: 15
V gene: TRBV10-3
J gene: TRBJ1-1
D gene: TRBD1
clone size: few
CDR3 DNA: TGTGCCATCAGTGGAAGACAGGGGGCCGGTAACGTAGCTTTCTTT
CDR3 protein: CAISGRQGAGNVAFF

CDR3 length: 16
V gene: TRBV6-5
J gene: TRBJ1-3
D gene: .
clone size: .
CDR3 DNA: TGTGCCAGCAGTTACTCACAAGCAGGGTCCGGAAACACCATATATTTT
CDR3 protein: CASSYSQAGSGNTIYF

CDR3 length: 16
V gene: TRBV6-1
J gene: TRBJ2-5
D gene: TRBD2
clone size: few
CDR3 DNA: TGTGCCAGCAGCCTCGAGAGGACTAGCTTCGGAGAGACCCAGTACTTC
CDR3 protein: CASSLERTSFGETQYF

CDR3 length: 16
V gene: TRBV27
J gene: TRBJ2-1
D gene: TRBD2
clone size: .
CDR3 DNA: TGTGCCAGCAGTTTGACCCTAGCGGGAGGCCACAATGAGCAGTTCTTC
CDR3 protein: CASSLTLAGGHNEQFF